A single sample gave rise to the 5 T cell receptor beta chains below, sequenced in a study of PD-L1 blockade in urothelial cancer. Indicated time point: pretreatment peripheral blood. TCRdb's copy holds only in-frame clones and misses some; the assay was immunoSEQ multiplex PCR. This table holds 95,000 to 100,000 clones, around 90% found once. Specimen: PBMCs, collected around atezolizumab (anti-PD-L1) treatment. The receptors here all came from a man between 60 and 75 years old with urothelial cancer.

The rearrangement links TRBV7-3 to TRBJ2-2; 7 bases are a match to TRBD1. CDR1 and CDR2 (germline): SGHTA, FQGTGA. The CDR3 covers 13 residues. J was trimmed by 6 bases and V by 2 bases; bases with no gene match: 0. CDR3: CASSLGQAGELFF. CDR3 DNA sequence: TGTGCCAGCAGCTTAGGACAGGCCGGGGAGCTGTTTTTT.

This clone has only a few counts. The chain joins TRBV7-3 to TRBJ1-6; TRBD1 might be the D (6 bases). There are 13 residues in the CDR3. Trimming stripped 5 bases from V and 16 bases from J, with 18 bases between. Germline V gene lookup returns CDR1 SGHTA and CDR2 FQGTGA. DNA of the CDR3: TGTGCCAGCAGCCCCAATCAACAGGGATTTCTCCACTTT. Protein product: CASSPNQQGFLHF. The entire variable domain, with the rest obtained from reference TRBV7-3 and TRBJ1-6, is as follows: GAGVSQTPSNKVTEKGKYVELRCDPISGHTALYWYRQSLGQGPEFLIYFQGTGAADDSGLPNDRFFAVRPEGSVSTLKIQRTERGDSAVYLCASSPNQQGFLHFGNGTRLTVT.

The chain recombines TRBV27 with TRBJ1-6; 7 nucleotides align to TRBD1. The length of the CDR3 is 15 residues. V shed 6 bases, J shed 6 bases, and the junction held 8 bases outside the gene matches. Germline lookup yields CDR1 MNHEY and CDR2 SMNVEV (reference sequence). The CDR3 DNA is TGTGCCAGCAGCCCAGACAGGGCTCTTAATTCACCCCTCCACTTT. Residues: CASSPDRALNSPLHF.

This clone was recorded only once. The V call is TRBV7-9, the J call TRBJ2-5; 7 bases match TRBD1. The CDR3 extends over 15 amino acids. Germline V lookup: CDR1 SEHNR, CDR2 FQNEAQ (reference sequence). J gave up 3 bases and V 7 bases, and 11 bases lay outside the gene matches. For the CDR3, the DNA is TGTGCCAGCACCCATTGGCCACAGGGGAAAGAGACCCAGTACTTC. Protein product: CASTHWPQGKETQYF.

This clone came up once. The V call is TRBV18, the J call TRBJ2-1; D might be TRBD1 (5 bases). Trimming cost V 2 bases and J 7 bases, with 15 bases left between them. The CDR3 length is 15 residues. CDR1 and CDR2 from the germline V gene are KGHSH and LQKENI. CDR3 bases: TGTGCCAGCTCACCAGAGCAGGGCGCTAGGAATGAGCAGTTCTTC. This gives the protein CASSPEQGARNEQFF.